The text below deals with one TCR beta chain. Its antigen is not identified. Its ends do not fully match the called genes, so a read error is possible. Germline V CDR1 and CDR2: SGHAT, FQNNGV. This CDR3 is 16 amino acids long. Starting material of 400 to 600 ng total RNA yielded TCR beta cDNA via a constant-region primer. Three-round nested multiplex PCR performed with slightly modified ARM-PCR produced the TCR beta libraries. TRBV1-TRBV30 forward primers paired with a C-beta reverse primer were used in the first two PCR rounds, which ran approximately 10 cycles each. MiXCR, applied by TCRdb to the multiplex PCR reads, yields one record per CDR3 protein. The sample shows approximately 110,000 distinct CDR3 sequences, roughly three fifths of them seen only once. The data belong to a study of tumor-infiltrating lymphocytes in primary liver carcinoma. Study information: All patients, whether men or women, fell within 30 to 69 years of age. Points from the study as a whole: Relative to tumor region pairs, the tumor-adjacent and tumor-blood pairs showed overlap that was lower. Tumor samples exhibited a significantly greater top-250-clone fraction than blood samples (p = 0.039).

Without any cell sorting, roughly 20-32 mg of bulk tissue yielded co-extracted RNA and DNA. The sample taken for sequencing was liver tumor tissue from sampling region 3. This sample's subset: tumor region T3, left-lateral pole. The TCR was taken from a woman aged 60-75 years with primary liver carcinoma and hepatitis B virus infection. This sequence joins TRBV11-2 and TRBJ2-7; the D gene is possibly TRBD2 (5 bases). CDR3 loop: CAISPIRRYGDYEQDF. The DNA of the CDR3 is TGTGCCATCAGTCCAATTAGGAGATACGGAGACTACGAGCAGGACTTC.